These 22 T cell receptor beta chains were sequenced from one sample in a study of STAT3 mutations in large granular lymphocyte leukemia. Study observations and caveats: At least one immunodominant TCR beta clonotype appeared in every T-cell large granular lymphocyte leukemia patient.

The assay was immunoSEQ multiplex PCR, and TCRdb's table has in-frame clones only and misses some. Of some 27,000 clones listed, 60% to 85% are singletons. These receptors are not linked to any known antigen. Sequenced sample: peripheral blood mononuclear cells. The receptors derive from a woman aged 45-65 years with T-cell large granular lymphocyte leukemia. Some clones in this sample may be carry-over from other donors' samples.

This clone was seen more than once but under ten times. The chain employs TRBV18 and TRBJ2-3; D remains ambiguous. Germline CDR1 and CDR2: KGHSH and LQKENI. Trimming pared 3 bases from V and 2 bases from J, leaving 3 bases between. This CDR3 is 12 amino acids long. As DNA, the CDR3 is TGTGCCAGCTCACCCTTCACAGATACGCAGTATTTT. Its translation is CASSPFTDTQYF. The variable domain in full, with the rest retrieved from reference TRBV18 and TRBJ2-3, is NAGVMQNPRHLVRRRGQEARLRCSPMKGHSHVYWYRQLPEEGLKFMVYLQKENIIDESGMPKERFSAEFPKEGPSILRIQQVVRGDSAAYFCASSPFTDTQYFGPGTRLTVL.

The chain combines TRBV27 with TRBJ2-3; no reliable D call. V was cut by 4 bases and J by 3 bases, with 14 bases left in between. Germline-derived CDR1 and CDR2 are MNHEY and SMNVEV (reference sequence). The CDR3 consists of 15 residues. CDR3 protein: CASSSRPLPTDTQYF. CDR3 coding DNA: TGTGCCAGCAGTTCTCGACCGCTGCCGACAGATACGCAGTATTTT.

The chain employs TRBV7-8 and TRBJ1-2, with a weak D call TRBD1 (5 bases). This CDR3 comprises 12 residues. The germline V gene encodes CDR1 SGHVS and CDR2 FQNEAQ. V was cut by 2 bases and J by 9 bases, with 10 bases left in between. The chain's CDR3 is CASSLQGRRYTF. The CDR3 DNA reads TGTGCCAGCAGCTTACAGGGTCGACGCTACACCTTC. Filled out from reference TRBV7-8 and TRBJ1-2, the complete variable domain reads GAGVSQSPRYKVAKRGQDVALRCDPISGHVSLFWYQQALGQGPEFLTYFQNEAQLDKSGLPSDRFFAERPEGSVSTLKIQRTQQEDSAVYLCASSLQGRRYTFGSGTRLTVV.

This clone was counted only a few times. The rearrangement uses TRBV27 and TRBJ2-7; maybe TRBD1 (5 bases). Trimming cost V 6 bases and J 2 bases, with 14 bases left between them. Germline V gene lookup returns CDR1 MNHEY and CDR2 SMNVEV (reference sequence). The length of the CDR3 is 14 residues. The DNA for the CDR3 is TGTGCCAGCAGATTTACCAGGACAACCTACGAGCAGTACTTC. This translates into CASRFTRTTYEQYF.

This clone is a singleton in its sample. The chain uses TRBV7-9 and TRBJ1-1; 7 bases are shared with TRBD1. The CDR3 has 15 residues. Germline lookup yields CDR1 SEHNR and CDR2 FQNEAQ (reference sequence). V trimming: 4 bases; J trimming: 3 bases; junction bases outside the gene matches: 8. The CDR3 reads CASSSPRGVDTEAFF. CDR3 in DNA: TGTGCCAGCAGCTCCCCCAGGGGGGTCGACACTGAAGCTTTCTTT.

This clone was counted between two and nine times. The chain recombines TRBV27 with TRBJ2-3; tentatively, D is TRBD1 or TRBD2 (5 bases each). Germline V lookup: CDR1 MNHEY, CDR2 SMNVEV (reference sequence). CDR3 length: 22 residues. The V gene lost 4 bases and the J gene lost 0 bases, with 32 bases spanning the gap. CDR3 bases: TGTGCCAGCAGTTCCTTAGTAGGGGAGCTGTTGGGTCAGCTAGGTAGCACAGATACGCAGTATTTT. Protein product: CASSSLVGELLGQLGSTDTQYF.

The chain joins TRBV9 to TRBJ1-2, with 7 bases aligning to TRBD1. CDR1 is SGDLS and CDR2 is YYNGEE in the germline V gene. Unmatched junction bases numbered 1, after V lost 4 bases and J lost 4 bases. The CDR3 has 12 amino acids. The CDR3 DNA reads TGTGCCAGCAGCCGGGACAGCTATGGCTACACCTTC. Translation gives CASSRDSYGYTF.

This clone was found once. This rearrangement joins TRBV30 to TRBJ1-1; D call uncertain. The germline V gene has CDR1 GTSNPN and CDR2 SVGIG (reference sequence). V dropped 2 bases and J dropped 4 bases, with 14 bases sitting between them. The CDR3 totals 14 residues. In DNA form, the CDR3 reads TGTGCCTGGAGTAGAGGCGGGAGGACCACTGAAGCTTTCTTT. Translation: CAWSRGGRTTEAFF.

V usage is TRBV4-3 and J usage is TRBJ1-3; D is possibly TRBD1 (5 bases). The CDR3 has 15 amino acids. Germline lookup yields CDR1 LGHNA and CDR2 YSLEER. V was pared by 0 bases and J by 3 bases, with 9 bases between. The CDR3 is CASSQDRGFGNTIYF. In nucleotides, the CDR3 is TGCGCCAGCAGCCAAGATCGGGGGTTTGGAAACACCATATATTTT.

The chain couples TRBV29-1 to TRBJ2-7, with 12 nucleotides matching TRBD2. The trim removed 5 bases at V and 7 bases at J, leaving 6 bases unmatched. Germline V gives CDR1 SQVTM, CDR2 ANQGSEA. The CDR3 contains 13 residues. Written as DNA, the CDR3 is TGCAGCGTTACTAGCGGGAGGTGGAGTGAGCAGTACTTC. This codes for CSVTSGRWSEQYF.

The chain links TRBV18 to TRBJ1-1; D gene ambiguous. This CDR3 spans 11 amino acids. Deletions cut 9 bases from V and 2 bases from J, with 7 bases between. Germline CDR1 and CDR2: KGHSH and LQKENI. The chain's CDR3 is CASQVNTEAFF. The CDR3 nucleotides read TGTGCCAGTCAGGTTAACACTGAAGCTTTCTTT.

V is TRBV6-5 and J is TRBJ1-2; D uncertain. The germline gives CDR1 MNHEY, CDR2 SVGAGI. Trimming took 0 bases from V and 4 from J, leaving 6 bases between them. This CDR3 is built from 13 residues. CDR3 bases: TGTGCCAGCAGTTACTCTGGGGTCTATGGCTACACCTTC. Its protein product is CASSYSGVYGYTF.

J is TRBJ1-5 and V is TRBV10-1, with D unclear. CDR1 is WNHNN, CDR2 SYGVQD, per germline (reference sequence). The CDR3 spans 10 residues. Trimming removed 8 bases from V and 5 bases from J, with 4 bases in between. CDR3 coding DNA: TGCGCCAGCGCAGATCAGCCCCAGCATTTT. Translating gives CASADQPQHF.

The CDR3 reads CASTRSSGNTIYF. DNA for the CDR3: TGTGCCTCTACCAGGAGCTCTGGAAACACCATATATTTT. The rearrangement links TRBV19 to TRBJ1-3; D is ambiguous. The CDR3 contains 13 residues. V was shortened by 11 bases and J by 0 bases, with 11 bases between the two germline ends. CDR1 LNHDA and CDR2 SQIVND come from the germline V gene (reference sequence).

The chain is built from TRBV28 and TRBJ1-2, with D possibly TRBD1 on 5 matching bases. The germline CDR1 and CDR2 sequences are MDHEN and SYDVKM. Trimming took off 6 bases at V and 4 bases at J, with 21 bases between the two ends. CDR3 length equals 16 residues. The CDR3 DNA sequence: TGTGCCAGCAGAAGGTTGGTCCGGTACGACAGCTATGGCTACACCTTC. This codes for CASRRLVRYDSYGYTF.

This clone has more than one count but fewer than ten. The chain employs TRBV6-1 and TRBJ1-5; D remains ambiguous. CDR1 is MNHNS, CDR2 SASEGT, per germline. V lost 5 bases to trimming and J lost 4 bases, with 9 bases between them. The CDR3 totals 13 residues. The CDR3 coding sequence is TGTGCCAGCAGTCCGGAGATTAATCAGCCCCAGCATTTT. This codes for CASSPEINQPQHF.

The rearrangement joins TRBV7-8 to TRBJ1-1, with 7 bases identical to TRBD1. The germline gives CDR1 SGHVS, CDR2 FQNEAQ. This CDR3 has 15 amino acids. V trimming: 5 bases; J trimming: 3 bases; junction bases outside the gene matches: 9. The CDR3: CASSPLTGRDTEAFF. The CDR3 DNA is TGTGCCAGCAGCCCTCTGACAGGGAGAGACACTGAAGCTTTCTTT.

This chain uses TRBV5-1 with TRBJ1-1; D might be TRBD1 (5 bases). The V gene's germline CDR1 is SGHRS and CDR2 YFSETQ. The CDR3 sequence is 14 residues long. Trimming stripped 1 base from V and 5 bases from J, with 12 bases between. In nucleotides, the CDR3 is TGCGCCAGCAGCTTGCCGGGGGTCGGTACTGAAGCTTTCTTT. As protein: CASSLPGVGTEAFF.

V gene TRBV18 combines with J gene TRBJ1-2; tentative D call: TRBD1 (5 bases). This CDR3 contains 15 residues. Trimming removed 0 bases at V and 5 bases at J, with 13 bases between. Germline V gene lookup returns CDR1 KGHSH and CDR2 LQKENI. Here the CDR3 DNA reads TGTGCCAGCTCACCACCGTCTGGGACGACTTATGGCTACACCTTC. This translates into CASSPPSGTTYGYTF.

The V and J genes are TRBV5-1 and TRBJ1-1; D unclear. V lost 4 bases to trimming and J lost 3 bases, with 7 bases between them. The CDR3 covers 12 residues. Germline lookup yields CDR1 SGHRS and CDR2 YFSETQ. The CDR3: CASSRQDTEAFF. The CDR3 DNA is TGCGCCAGCAGCCGTCAAGACACTGAAGCTTTCTTT.

The chain links TRBV9 to TRBJ1-2; D uncertain. CDR1 and CDR2 from the germline V gene are SGDLS and YYNGEE. V was cut by 0 bases and J by 7 bases, with 7 bases left in between. The length of the CDR3 is 12 residues. CDR3 in DNA: TGTGCCAGCAGCGTAGGTCCAACTGGCTACACCTTC. It translates to CASSVGPTGYTF. Based on the CDR3 plus reference TRBV9 and TRBJ1-2, the full variable domain is DSGVTQTPKHLITATGQRVTLRCSPRSGDLSVYWYQQSLDQGLQFLIQYYNGEERAKGNILERFSAQQFPDLHSELNLSSLELGDSALYFCASSVGPTGYTFGSGTRLTVV.

The CDR3 DNA follows: TGTGCCAGCAGTCTCACCGCTAACTATGGCTACACCTTC. It yields the protein CASSLTANYGYTF. The rearrangement uses TRBV9 and TRBJ1-2; D unclear. The germline V gene encodes CDR1 SGDLS and CDR2 YYNGEE. The germline V and J ends were trimmed by 5 bases and 0 bases, with 8 bases remaining between them. This CDR3 is built from 13 residues.